The 18 T cell receptor beta chains below were found in one sample sequenced in a study of Graves' ophthalmopathy and Graves' hyperthyroidism. Beta-chain TCR CDR3 regions were amplified from RNA transcripts. RT-PCR was first run with HTBI primers, then multiplex PCR in a second round. TCRdb reanalysed the multiplex PCR reads using MiXCR and keeps one entry per CDR3 protein. The table has roughly 700,000 distinct CDR3 sequences, 40% seen once; the top ten hold roughly 45%. The sequencing sample was made of peripheral blood. All receptors derive from an adult man with Graves' ophthalmopathy.

This clonotype was observed a handful of times. A much larger clone sits a single nucleotide away, making a read error possible. The CDR3 loop reads CASRLQGATNTEAFF. CDR3 in DNA: TGTGCCAGCAGGCTACAGGGAGCCACGAACACTGAAGCTTTCTTT. The chain joins TRBV7-8 to TRBJ1-1; a possible D gene is TRBD1 (6 bases). There are 15 residues in the CDR3. Germline V CDR1 and CDR2: SGHVS, FQNEAQ. V was pared by 6 bases and J by 1 base, with 15 bases between.

There are a few counts of this clonotype. The chain is built from TRBV27 and TRBJ2-7; 8 positions agree with TRBD1. The CDR3 spans 16 residues. Germline V gives CDR1 MNHEY, CDR2 SMNVEV (reference sequence). J gave up 5 bases and V 5 bases, and 14 bases lay outside the gene matches. Here the CDR3 DNA reads TGTGCCAGCAGTACTCTCACCGGGACAGGCGCCGACGAGCAGTACTTC. It codes for CASSTLTGTGADEQYF.

This clonotype showed up many times. The genes are TRBV5-8 and TRBJ2-7; TRBD1 is a possible D gene (6 bases). The germline CDR1 and CDR2 sequences are SGHTS and YDEGEE. The CDR3 has 14 residues. The V end was cut by 4 bases, the J end by 0 bases, with 11 bases between. The CDR3 loop reads CASSPLDSSYEQYF. The CDR3 coding sequence is TGTGCCAGCAGCCCGTTGGACAGCTCCTACGAGCAGTACTTC.

Worth noting for this clonotype: A much bigger clone sits one base away, suggesting this may be a read error. Since no conserved phenylalanine or tryptophan closes the CDR3, a read error is the likely cause. V usage is TRBV24-1 and J usage is TRBJ1-2; maybe TRBD1 (6 bases). The CDR3 extends over 16 amino acids. V was clipped by 8 bases and J by 3 bases, with 21 bases between them. Germline values: CDR1 KGHDR, CDR2 SFDVKD. This CDR3 is CATNGPVTGNHYGYTL. CDR3 sequence (DNA): TGTGCCACCAACGGGCCGGTGACAGGAAATCACTATGGCTACACCCTC.

This clonotype was observed a handful of times. This sequence joins TRBV25-1 and TRBJ2-2; 8 bases line up with TRBD2. Germline CDR1 and CDR2: MGHDK and SYGVNS. There are 16 residues in the CDR3. V lost 4 bases, J lost 8 bases, and 12 bases stayed unmatched. CDR3 residues: CASSARPASGPGELFF. CDR3 sequence (DNA): TGTGCCAGCAGTGCTAGACCGGCTAGCGGGCCGGGGGAGCTGTTTTTT.

The chain employs TRBV20-1 and TRBJ2-7; no firm D call. This CDR3 is built from 13 residues. V lost 4 bases to trimming and J lost 5 bases, with 15 bases between them. The V gene's germline CDR1 is DFQATT and CDR2 SNEGSKA (reference sequence). Written as DNA, the CDR3 is TGCAGTGCTACCGACCCGGGCGTCAACGAGCAGTACTTC. Its protein product is CSATDPGVNEQYF.

This clonotype has more than one count but fewer than ten. The gene calls are TRBV2 and TRBJ1-1; 7 bases match TRBD1. The J segment lost 10 bases and the V segment lost 7 bases, leaving 9 bases of the junction unmatched. Germline V gives CDR1 SNHLY, CDR2 FYNNEI. The CDR3 sequence is 12 residues long. CDR3 protein: CASTRDSRGAFF. CDR3 nucleotides: TGTGCCAGCACCAGGGACAGCCGCGGAGCTTTCTTT.

This clonotype has at least ten counts. The chain carries TRBV29-1 and TRBJ2-7, with D perhaps matching TRBD2 (6 bases). V lost 1 base to trimming and J lost 2 bases, with 9 bases between them. Looked up from germline, CDR1 is SQVTM and CDR2 is ANQGSEA. The CDR3 runs 13 residues. The CDR3 is CSVEAGVAYEQYF. As DNA, the CDR3 is TGCAGCGTTGAAGCGGGAGTTGCCTACGAGCAGTACTTC.

This clonotype has just a few counts. The rearrangement joins TRBV20-1 to TRBJ2-7; 8 positions agree with TRBD1. V shed 3 bases, J shed 1 base, and the junction held 8 bases outside the gene matches. The CDR3 consists of 15 residues. CDR1 and CDR2 from the germline V gene are DFQATT and SNEGSKA (reference sequence). As DNA, the CDR3 is TGCAGTGCTAGGGCCCGGGACAGGTCATCCTACGAGCAGTACTTC. It codes for CSARARDRSSYEQYF.

CDR3 sequence: CASSQERTTSHEQYF. DNA for the CDR3: TGTGCCAGCAGCCAAGAAAGGACAACGAGCCACGAGCAGTACTTC. The genes are TRBV14 and TRBJ2-7, with D perhaps matching TRBD1 (5 bases). Per the germline V gene, CDR1 is SGHDN and CDR2 is FVKESK. The CDR3 runs to 15 residues. The ends were cut back, 0 bases at V and 5 bases at J, with 14 bases in the middle.

As regards this clonotype: A read error may produce the germline difference seen at one junction end. V and J are TRBV28 and TRBJ1-2; D uncertain. Germline V gene sequence: CDR1 MDHEN, CDR2 SYDVKM. The CDR3 loop spans 13 amino acids. In nucleotides, the CDR3 is TGTGCCAGCAGTTCTGCCAGCCCAGTCCTATTAGCCTTC. Its translation: CASSSASPVLLAF.

The gene calls are TRBV25-1 and TRBJ2-7; D gene ambiguous. The CDR3 consists of 14 residues. CDR1 is MGHDK, CDR2 SYGVNS, per germline. Trimming cost V 5 bases and J 3 bases, with 14 bases left between them. In nucleotides, the CDR3 is TGTGCCAGCAGTTTACCGACATATAGCTACGAGCAGTACTTC. It codes for CASSLPTYSYEQYF.

This clonotype came up many times. The V gene is TRBV7-8, the J gene TRBJ1-2, with 7 bases identical to TRBD1. This CDR3 contains 13 residues. The junction had 8 bases not matched to a gene; V was cut back by 5 bases and J by 8 bases. From germline, CDR1 is SGHVS and CDR2 FQNEAQ. The CDR3 sequence: CASSPRTGGGYTF. DNA for the CDR3: TGTGCCAGCAGCCCCCGGACAGGAGGCGGCTACACCTTC.

In regard to this clonotype: A read error is possible here, since a much larger clone lies one base away. J is TRBJ1-1 and V is TRBV7-3; D unclear. The V gene's germline CDR1 is SGHTA and CDR2 FQGTGA. The CDR3 is made up of 15 amino acids. V gave up 1 base and J gave up 3 bases, with 12 bases separating them. The CDR3 nucleotides read TGTGCCAGCAGCTTAATCGGACGAAAGGACACTGAAGCTTTCTTT. Its protein is CASSLIGRKDTEAFF.

This chain links TRBV2 with TRBJ1-3; D gene unclear. The CDR3 contains 19 residues. The germline V and J ends were trimmed by 3 bases and 1 base, with 22 bases remaining between them. From germline, CDR1 is SNHLY and CDR2 FYNNEI. The CDR3 loop reads CASSEASGGRIQSGNTIYF. The DNA of the CDR3 is TGTGCCAGCAGTGAGGCCTCGGGTGGACGCATCCAATCTGGAAACACCATATATTTT.

As to this clonotype: This sequence may be a read error, since a much larger clone differs from it by one base. Here the CDR3 omits its conserved ending phenylalanine or tryptophan, so a read error is the likely source. This sequence joins TRBV19 and TRBJ1-2, with D perhaps TRBD1 (6 bases). Germline V gene sequence: CDR1 LNHDA, CDR2 SQIVND (reference sequence). Trimming took 5 bases from V and 4 from J, leaving 14 bases between them. This CDR3 has 14 residues. In DNA, the CDR3 is TGTGCCAGTAGTGCGACAGGAATGGGCTATGGCTACACCCTC. Translation gives CASSATGMGYGYTL.

V and J are TRBV20-1 and TRBJ1-5; D unclear. This CDR3 has 16 amino acids. Per the germline V gene, CDR1 is DFQATT and CDR2 is SNEGSKA (reference sequence). V lost 5 bases and J lost 1, with 18 bases in between. For the CDR3, the DNA is TGCAGTGCTCCAACAAATACGCGAGGGAGCAATCAGCCCCAGCATTTT. Translating gives CSAPTNTRGSNQPQHF.

This clonotype appeared once. The genes are TRBV25-1 and TRBJ1-1; D gene unclear. The CDR3 totals 13 residues. Germline V gene lookup returns CDR1 MGHDK and CDR2 SYGVNS. The CDR3 DNA reads as TGTGCTAGCGGTGGCTTCTGGAACACTGAAGCTTTCTTT. It translates to CASGGFWNTEAFF.